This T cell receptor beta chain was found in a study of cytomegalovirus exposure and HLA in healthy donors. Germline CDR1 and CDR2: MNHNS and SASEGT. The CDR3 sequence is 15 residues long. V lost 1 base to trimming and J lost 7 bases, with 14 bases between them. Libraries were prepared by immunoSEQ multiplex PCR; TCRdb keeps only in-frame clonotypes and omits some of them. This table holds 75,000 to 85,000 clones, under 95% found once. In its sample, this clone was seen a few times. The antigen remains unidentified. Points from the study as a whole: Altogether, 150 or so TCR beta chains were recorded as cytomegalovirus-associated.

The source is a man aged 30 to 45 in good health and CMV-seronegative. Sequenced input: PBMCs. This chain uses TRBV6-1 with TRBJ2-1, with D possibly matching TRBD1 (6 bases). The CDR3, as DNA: TGTGCCAGCAGTGAAGATGGGGGCGCAGGGAATGAGCAGTTCTTC. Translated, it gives CASSEDGGAGNEQFF.